Presented here are 29 T cell receptor beta chains from one specimen sequenced in a study of blood T cell repertoires in COVID-19. The method was immunoSEQ multiplex PCR; TCRdb's version includes in-frame clones alone and lacks a portion of them. The table lists roughly 120,000 clones, 65% to 90% of them singletons. The specimen was peripheral blood. Every receptor here comes from a woman aged 60-70 years with acute or convalescent COVID-19.

The chain carries TRBV28 and TRBJ2-5, with 7 bases lining up with TRBD1. Germline lookup yields CDR1 MDHEN and CDR2 SYDVKM. The CDR3 is made up of 13 amino acids. Trimming at V came to 6 bases and at J to 5 bases, leaving 6 bases not matched to a gene. CDR3 bases: TGTGCCAGCAGACTGGGACAGATGGAGACCCAGTACTTC. Amino acid sequence: CASRLGQMETQYF.

The J gene is TRBJ2-1, the V gene TRBV6-5; 8 bases are a match to TRBD1. The CDR3 runs 13 residues. The J segment lost 7 bases and the V segment lost 6 bases, leaving 5 bases of the junction unmatched. Germline V gene lookup returns CDR1 MNHEY and CDR2 SVGAGI. The CDR3 DNA sequence: TGTGCCAGCAGGGTGGACAGGGTTAATGAGCAGTTCTTC. This gives the protein CASRVDRVNEQFF.

This chain joins TRBV5-6 and TRBJ1-2; D might be TRBD1 (6 bases). The CDR3 runs to 14 residues. V gave up 0 bases and J gave up 8 bases, with 14 bases separating them. In germline, CDR1 is SGHDT, CDR2 YYEEEE. CDR3 loop: CASSLGQEGWGYTF. DNA of the CDR3: TGTGCCAGCAGCTTGGGACAGGAAGGTTGGGGCTACACCTTC.

This rearrangement joins TRBV5-1 to TRBJ1-3; TRBD1 is a possible D gene (6 bases). Germline CDR1 SGHRS, CDR2 YFSETQ. This CDR3 region has 16 residues. V lost 4 bases, J lost 3 bases, and 17 bases lay in between. Written as DNA, the CDR3 is TGCGCCAGCAGCCCCATTACGACAGGCGATGGAAACACCATATATTTT. Its protein product is CASSPITTGDGNTIYF.

The chain uses TRBV21-1 and TRBJ1-2; TRBD1, the D gene given by the table, was not confirmed from the DNA. TRBV21-1 is described as a pseudogene. The CDR3 sequence is 14 residues long. CDR3 DNA: TGTGCCAGCAGCAAGGAACAGAGAACCTATGGCTACACCTTC. It codes for CASSKEQRTYGYTF.

CDR3 bases: TGTGCCAGCAGTGTTGTAGGGACAGGGGGCTCGTTGGCTGAAGCTTTCTTT. This encodes CASSVVGTGGSLAEAFF. V gene TRBV25-1 combines with J gene TRBJ1-1; 12 nucleotides match TRBD1. The CDR3 consists of 17 residues. After removal of 4 bases from V and 6 bases from J, the junction contained 12 bases not matched to a gene. Germline lookup yields CDR1 MGHDK and CDR2 SYGVNS.

This chain joins TRBV7-8 and TRBJ1-1; D may be TRBD1 (5 bases). Trimming left V 0 bases short and J 4 bases short, with 12 bases between. The CDR3 loop spans 15 amino acids. CDR1 is SGHVS, CDR2 FQNEAQ, per germline. CDR3 coding DNA: TGTGCCAGCAGCTTAGCGCGTCTCGGGGGCACTGAAGCTTTCTTT. It is translated as CASSLARLGGTEAFF. Looking up the rest from reference TRBV7-8 and TRBJ1-1 gives the full variable domain: GAGVSQSPRYKVAKRGQDVALRCDPISGHVSLFWYQQALGQGPEFLTYFQNEAQLDKSGLPSDRFFAERPEGSVSTLKIQRTQQEDSAVYLCASSLARLGGTEAFFGQGTRLTVV.

The chain employs TRBV2 and TRBJ1-2; D is perhaps TRBD1 (6 bases). Germline V lookup: CDR1 SNHLY, CDR2 FYNNEI. This CDR3 region has 13 residues. Trimming cost V 6 bases and J 3 bases, with 11 bases left between them. The CDR3 coding sequence is TGTGCCAGCAGCCTATGGACAGACTATGGCTACACCTTC. Protein sequence: CASSLWTDYGYTF. Combining the CDR3 with reference TRBV2 and TRBJ1-2 gives the whole variable domain EPEVTQTPSHQVTQMGQEVILRCVPISNHLYFYWYRQILGQKVEFLVSFYNNEISEKSEIFDDQFSVERPDGSNFTLKIRSTKLEDSAMYFCASSLWTDYGYTFGSGTRLTVV.

This clone has just a few counts. V and J are TRBV6-1 and TRBJ2-7; 7 bases line up with TRBD1. Germline trimming cut 1 base from V and 0 bases from J; bases unmatched to any gene: 6. Per the germline V gene, CDR1 is MNHNS and CDR2 is SASEGT. The CDR3 consists of 16 residues. The CDR3 reads CASSEDIGTASYEQYF. The CDR3 nucleotides are TGTGCCAGCAGTGAAGACATTGGGACAGCCTCCTACGAGCAGTACTTC.

This clone was seen a few times. The V and J genes are TRBV27 and TRBJ1-2, with 8 positions matching TRBD1. Germline loops: CDR1 MNHEY, CDR2 SMNVEV (reference sequence). CDR3 size: 16 residues. V gave up 6 bases and J gave up 8 bases; unmatched junction bases: 17. DNA of the CDR3: TGTGCCAGCAGAACAACCGGGACAGGAGCTTGGGGAGGCTACACCTTC. It is translated as CASRTTGTGAWGGYTF.

This clone has more than one count but fewer than ten. The chain links TRBV7-2 to TRBJ1-2; a possible D gene is TRBD1 (5 bases). V was cut by 6 bases and J by 7 bases, with 12 bases left in between. Germline values: CDR1 SGHTA, CDR2 FQGNSA. CDR3 length: 12 residues. CDR3 residues: CASRSGGSGYTF. As DNA, the CDR3 is TGTGCCAGCAGGAGCGGGGGGTCTGGCTACACCTTC. The entire variable domain, with the rest obtained from reference TRBV7-2 and TRBJ1-2, is as follows: GAGVSQSPSNKVTEKGKDVELRCDPISGHTALYWYRQSLGQGLEFLIYFQGNSAPDKSGLPSDRFSAERTGGSVSTLTIQRTQQEDSAVYLCASRSGGSGYTFGSGTRLTVV.

J is TRBJ1-5 and V is TRBV24-1; maybe TRBD1 (6 bases). V was trimmed by 4 bases and J by 2 bases, leaving 11 bases between them. Germline V gene lookup returns CDR1 KGHDR and CDR2 SFDVKD. The CDR3 totals 15 residues. The CDR3 reads CATSEGTWGNQPQHF. The CDR3 DNA is TGTGCCACCAGTGAAGGGACATGGGGCAATCAGCCCCAGCATTTT.

This chain connects TRBV3-1 (or the pseudogene TRBV3-2) to TRBJ2-7; D is perhaps TRBD1 (6 bases). V was shortened by 1 base and J by 4 bases, with 14 bases between the two germline ends. Germline V CDR1 and CDR2: LGHDT, YNNKEL (reference sequence). The CDR3 is 15 residues long. DNA for the CDR3: TGTGCCAGCAGCCAAGGGGGGCAGGGGCTGTACGAGCAGTACTTC. Translating gives CASSQGGQGLYEQYF.

The chain joins TRBV30 to TRBJ2-2; D gene uncertain. The V gene's germline CDR1 is GTSNPN and CDR2 SVGIG (reference sequence). V shed 2 bases and J shed 1 base, with 5 bases lying between them. CDR3 length equals 13 residues. CDR3: CAWSYRNTGELFF. CDR3 coding DNA: TGTGCCTGGAGTTACAGGAACACCGGGGAGCTGTTTTTT.

The genes are TRBV9 and TRBJ2-1, with 7 bases aligning to TRBD1. The CDR3 extends over 15 amino acids. Trimming cost V 0 bases and J 9 bases; bases outside gene matches: 9. CDR1 SGDLS and CDR2 YYNGEE come from the germline V gene. The DNA of the CDR3 is TGTGCCAGCAGCGTAGCTGGACAGGTTGGAGGTGAGCAGTTCTTC. It encodes CASSVAGQVGGEQFF.

This chain connects TRBV29-1 to TRBJ2-7; 7 nucleotides line up with TRBD2. The V and J ends lost 7 bases and 4 bases, in that order; junction bases with no gene match: 7. This CDR3 contains 12 residues. Germline CDR1 is SQVTM and CDR2 is ANQGSEA. Here the CDR3 reads CSGYGGGYEQYF. The CDR3 DNA reads TGCAGCGGCTATGGGGGGGGATACGAGCAGTACTTC.

The V call is TRBV3-1 (or the pseudogene TRBV3-2), the J call TRBJ2-1, with D uncertain. The CDR3 covers 13 residues. CDR1 is LGHDT and CDR2 is YNNKEL in the germline V gene (reference sequence). V was cut by 0 bases and J by 6 bases, with 6 bases left in between. The CDR3 loop is CASSQDLANEQFF. The CDR3 DNA reads as TGTGCCAGCAGCCAAGATTTAGCCAATGAGCAGTTCTTC.

The chain has TRBV4-2 and TRBJ2-7; TRBD1 matches 7 bases. Germline V lookup: CDR1 LGHNA, CDR2 YNFKEQ. V lost 4 bases and J lost 3; bases outside the gene matches: 6. The CDR3 length is 14 residues. Written as DNA, the CDR3 is TGTGCCAGCAGCCGAGAGGACAGGAGCTACGAGCAGTACTTC. It codes for CASSREDRSYEQYF.

The V gene is TRBV19, the J gene TRBJ1-4; 9 bases agree with TRBD1. The CDR3 is made up of 17 amino acids. J gave up 8 bases and V 0 bases, and 10 bases lay outside the gene matches. The germline gives CDR1 LNHDA, CDR2 SQIVND (reference sequence). CDR3 bases: TGTGCCAGTAGTATAGATCTCAGGACAGGGGCAACCGAAAAACTGTTTTTT. Amino acids: CASSIDLRTGATEKLFF.

J is TRBJ1-5 and V is TRBV3-1 (or the pseudogene TRBV3-2); D is unclear. CDR3 length: 16 amino acids. Germline V gene lookup returns CDR1 LGHDT and CDR2 YNNKEL (reference sequence). Trimming stripped 0 bases from V and 7 bases from J, with 16 bases between. CDR3 in DNA: TGTGCCAGCAGCCAAGATTGGGGAGGGAATGGACAGCCCCAGCATTTT. It codes for CASSQDWGGNGQPQHF.

This clone has just a few counts. The DNA for the CDR3 is TGTGCCAGTAGCTTGACAGATTCACCCCTCCACTTT. Its translation: CASSLTDSPLHF. The chain combines TRBV19 with TRBJ1-6; D is possibly TRBD1 (5 bases). Germline CDR1 reads LNHDA; CDR2 reads SQIVND (reference sequence). The CDR3 is 12 amino acids. Trimming took 6 bases from V and 8 from J, leaving 8 bases between them.

This chain connects TRBV4-1 to TRBJ2-3; D may be TRBD2 (6 bases). CDR3 length equals 17 residues. V lost 0 bases and J 0 bases, leaving 13 bases between the germline ends. Germline values: CDR1 MGHRA, CDR2 YSYEKL. The CDR3 DNA sequence: TGCGCCAGCAGCCAAGAGGCGCTAGCGAGTAGCACAGATACGCAGTATTTT. This gives the protein CASSQEALASSTDTQYF.

The chain uses TRBV3-1 (or the pseudogene TRBV3-2) and TRBJ1-4, with D tentatively TRBD1 (5 bases). The CDR3 covers 16 residues. V lost 0 bases and J lost 8, with 16 bases in between. The germline gives CDR1 LGHDT, CDR2 YNNKEL (reference sequence). The DNA for the CDR3 is TGTGCCAGCAGCCAAGATTTGGCCCCCCGGGGGGAAAAACTGTTTTTT. Encoded protein: CASSQDLAPRGEKLFF.

The chain has TRBV6-5 and TRBJ1-1; D unclear. CDR3 length: 14 amino acids. V was pared by 2 bases and J by 1 base, with 8 bases between. Germline CDR1 is MNHEY and CDR2 is SVGAGI. The CDR3 loop reads CASSYPSRNTEAFF. The CDR3 DNA reads TGTGCCAGCAGTTACCCGTCCCGGAACACTGAAGCTTTCTTT.

The rearrangement joins TRBV30 to TRBJ1-3; D is unclear. Germline CDR1 and CDR2: GTSNPN and SVGIG (reference sequence). The CDR3 runs to 12 residues. V lost 2 bases, J lost 5 bases, and 7 bases lay in between. The CDR3 loop is CAWSLSRNTIYF. CDR3 nucleotides: TGTGCCTGGAGTCTAAGCCGAAACACCATATATTTT.

This clone was observed once. This sequence joins TRBV4-3 and TRBJ2-1, with unresolved D. Trimming removed 4 bases at V and 0 bases at J, with 10 bases between. Per germline, CDR1 LGHNA and CDR2 YSLEER. The CDR3 sequence is 15 residues long. The CDR3 is CASSPVSSSYNEQFF. As DNA, the CDR3 is TGCGCCAGCAGCCCGGTGTCAAGCTCCTACAATGAGCAGTTCTTC.

The chain combines TRBV6-2 or TRBV6-3 with TRBJ1-1, with a possible D match to TRBD1 (6 bases). With 3 bases removed from V and 4 bases from J, the gap between germline ends came to 12 bases. Germline V gene sequence: CDR1 MNHEY, CDR2 SVGEGT. The CDR3 sequence is 14 residues long. Written as DNA, the CDR3 is TGTGCCAGCAGTTATCGGGTAGGGGGCACTGAAGCTTTCTTT. Translation gives CASSYRVGGTEAFF.

V and J are TRBV4-3 and TRBJ1-5; weak D call: TRBD1 (5 bases). The germline V gene encodes CDR1 LGHNA and CDR2 YSLEER. The V end lost 0 bases, the J end lost 5 bases, and 20 bases lay between the germline ends. The CDR3 loop spans 18 amino acids. CDR3 DNA sequence: TGCGCCAGCAGCCAAGATCGTGGCAGTAGGGGCAGCCATCAGCCCCAGCATTTT. Its protein is CASSQDRGSRGSHQPQHF.

This clone was counted only a few times. The J gene is TRBJ2-7, the V gene TRBV28, with D tentatively TRBD2 (6 bases). The germline gives CDR1 MDHEN, CDR2 SYDVKM. The length of the CDR3 is 14 residues. Deletions cut 1 base from V and 0 bases from J, with 7 bases between. CDR3 sequence reads: CASSLFGGSYEQYF. As DNA, the CDR3 is TGTGCCAGCAGTTTATTCGGGGGCTCCTACGAGCAGTACTTC.